What follows describes a single TCR beta chain. Its matching antigen is unknown. Sorting was used to obtain naive CD8 T cells (CD8+CD4-CCR7+CD45RA+). This specimen comes from a study of molecular identifiers for immune sequencing clone quantification. For bulk TCR libraries, previously described methods and listed TCR primers were used. TCRdb itself ran the PCR reads through MiXCR, one entry per CDR3 protein. Of about 630,000 distinct CDR3 sequences in the sample, over 25% were seen once. Study outcomes and limitations: Spike-in Jurkat TCR RNA from a single cell reportedly registered among about a million naive cells.

Trimming left V 3 bases short and J 3 bases short, with 16 bases between. CDR3 size: 15 residues. Germline CDR1 and CDR2: SGHDT and YYEEEE. Sequencing was performed on naive CD8+ T cells from blood, with Jurkat cell RNA spiked in. Subset indicated: FACS-sorted CD8+CD4-CCR7+CD45RA+ naive T cells. This chain joins TRBV5-6 and TRBJ2-7; maybe TRBD2 (5 bases). The source of this sequence is a human donor in good health. Some libraries in this study had Jurkat cell RNA spiked in. This CDR3 is CASSSPGVRVYEQYF. Written as DNA, the CDR3 is TGTGCCAGCAGCTCCCCCGGGGTAAGGGTCTACGAGCAGTACTTC.